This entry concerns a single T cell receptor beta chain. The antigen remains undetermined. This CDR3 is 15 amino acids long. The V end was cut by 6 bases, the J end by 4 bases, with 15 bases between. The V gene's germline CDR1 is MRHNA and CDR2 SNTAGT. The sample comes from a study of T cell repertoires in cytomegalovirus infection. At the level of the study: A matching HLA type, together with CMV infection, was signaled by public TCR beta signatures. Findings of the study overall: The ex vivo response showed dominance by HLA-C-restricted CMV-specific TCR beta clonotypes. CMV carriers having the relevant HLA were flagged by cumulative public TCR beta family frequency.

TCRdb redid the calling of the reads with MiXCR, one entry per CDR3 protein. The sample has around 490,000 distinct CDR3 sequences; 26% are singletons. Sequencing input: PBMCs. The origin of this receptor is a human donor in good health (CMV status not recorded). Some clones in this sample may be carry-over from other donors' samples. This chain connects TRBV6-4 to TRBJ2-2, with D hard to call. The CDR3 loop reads CASSPAAGGTGELFF. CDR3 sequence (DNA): TGTGCCAGCAGCCCCGCGGCCGGTGGCACCGGGGAGCTGTTTTTT.